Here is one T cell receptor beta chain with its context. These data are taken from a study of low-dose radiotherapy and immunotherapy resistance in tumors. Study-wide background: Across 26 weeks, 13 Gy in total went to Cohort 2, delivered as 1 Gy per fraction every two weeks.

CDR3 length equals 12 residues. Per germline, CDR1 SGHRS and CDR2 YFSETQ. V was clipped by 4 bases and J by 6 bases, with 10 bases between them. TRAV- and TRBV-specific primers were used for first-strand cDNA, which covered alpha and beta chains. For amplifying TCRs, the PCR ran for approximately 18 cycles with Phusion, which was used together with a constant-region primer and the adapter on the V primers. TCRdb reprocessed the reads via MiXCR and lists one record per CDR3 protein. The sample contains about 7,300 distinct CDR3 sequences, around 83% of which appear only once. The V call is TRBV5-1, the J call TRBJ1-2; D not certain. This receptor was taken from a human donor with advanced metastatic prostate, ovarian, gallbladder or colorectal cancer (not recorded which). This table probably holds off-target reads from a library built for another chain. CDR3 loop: CASSARSDGYTF. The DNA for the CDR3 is TGCGCCAGCAGCGCCAGGAGCGATGGCTACACCTTC.